This entry lists 18 T cell receptor beta chains sequenced from one sample in a study of T cell responses to AZD1222 COVID-19 vaccine. The assay was immunoSEQ multiplex PCR, and TCRdb's table has in-frame clones only and misses some. The sample has 100,000 to 150,000 clones, more than 70% seen once. This sample comprised peripheral blood, obtained on day 0 of AZD1222 vaccination. Source of these receptors: an adult in good health.

This clone has only one observation. V usage is TRBV5-1 and J usage is TRBJ1-1; TRBD1 matches at 7 bases. CDR1 is SGHRS, CDR2 YFSETQ, per germline. Germline trimming cut 3 bases from V and 7 bases from J; bases unmatched to any gene: 12. The CDR3 is 15 residues long. The CDR3, as DNA: TGCGCCAGCAGCTCGGACCCCGGGACAGCTGTTGAAGCTTTCTTT. This gives the protein CASSSDPGTAVEAFF.

The chain joins TRBV9 to TRBJ1-1; D gene uncertain. The germline V and J ends were trimmed by 0 bases and 0 bases, with 6 bases remaining between them. This CDR3 has 14 amino acids. CDR1 SGDLS and CDR2 YYNGEE come from the germline V gene. The CDR3 DNA reads as TGTGCCAGCAGCGTAGTTCCCATGAACACTGAAGCTTTCTTT. Amino acid sequence: CASSVVPMNTEAFF.

The chain carries TRBV2 and TRBJ2-4; the D call may be TRBD1 or TRBD2 (6 bases each). This CDR3 spans 15 amino acids. Germline V CDR1 and CDR2: SNHLY, FYNNEI. The germline V and J ends were trimmed by 6 bases and 8 bases, with 20 bases remaining between them. The CDR3 sequence is CASRGGLGRRDIQYF. In DNA form, the CDR3 reads TGTGCCAGCAGGGGGGGCCTCGGGCGCAGGGACATTCAGTACTTC.

The chain couples TRBV24-1 to TRBJ2-5; the D is unclear. This CDR3 contains 14 residues. Per the germline V gene, CDR1 is KGHDR and CDR2 is SFDVKD. Trimming took 7 bases from V and 5 from J, leaving 16 bases between them. The CDR3 reads CATRDGGVGETQYF. The DNA for the CDR3 is TGTGCCACCAGGGACGGTGGAGTTGGGGAGACCCAGTACTTC.

The table lists this clone with a count of one. The chain carries TRBV7-2 and TRBJ2-3; D uncertain. Between the trimmed V and J ends, which lost 4 bases and 2 bases, there was a span of 7 bases. The CDR3 has 13 amino acids. From germline, CDR1 is SGHTA and CDR2 FQGNSA. CDR3 nucleotide sequence: TGTGCCAGCAGCTCCCTAAACACAGATACGCAGTATTTT. This gives the protein CASSSLNTDTQYF.

The gene calls are TRBV5-4 and TRBJ2-7; 10 bases fit TRBD1. This CDR3 is built from 14 residues. J was trimmed by 5 bases and V by 4 bases; bases with no gene match: 6. In germline, CDR1 is SGHNT, CDR2 YYREEE (reference sequence). The CDR3 region is CASSLRDRGHEQYF. For the CDR3, the DNA is TGTGCCAGCAGCCTCCGGGACAGGGGCCACGAGCAGTACTTC.

Here the CDR3 reads CASSYSRGFQPQHF. As DNA, the CDR3 is TGTGCCAGCAGTTACTCCAGGGGCTTTCAGCCCCAGCATTTT. V and J are TRBV6-5 and TRBJ1-5, with D perhaps matching TRBD1 (6 bases). V lost 0 bases to trimming and J lost 6 bases, with 9 bases between them. Germline loops: CDR1 MNHEY, CDR2 SVGAGI. The CDR3 extends over 14 amino acids.

This rearrangement joins TRBV4-1 to TRBJ1-6; D is undetermined. The CDR3 sequence is 16 residues long. Trimming removed 4 bases at V and 5 bases at J, with 15 bases between. The germline V gene has CDR1 MGHRA and CDR2 YSYEKL. Here the CDR3 DNA reads TGCGCCAGCAGCCGAAACGCTGCAGAGCATAATTCACCCCTCCACTTT. The encoded protein is CASSRNAAEHNSPLHF.

V is TRBV10-1 and J is TRBJ2-1; D is possibly TRBD1 or TRBD2 (5 bases each). V gave up 6 bases and J gave up 4 bases, with 13 bases separating them. Per germline, CDR1 WNHNN and CDR2 SYGVQD (reference sequence). The CDR3 length is 14 residues. CDR3 protein: CASSEGPIYNEQFF. In DNA form, the CDR3 reads TGCGCCAGCAGCGAGGGACCTATATACAATGAGCAGTTCTTC.

The gene calls are TRBV7-2 and TRBJ2-1; 11 bases map to TRBD2. Germline loops: CDR1 SGHTA, CDR2 FQGNSA. This CDR3 spans 17 amino acids. V trimming: 1 base; J trimming: 9 bases; junction bases outside the gene matches: 11. The DNA for the CDR3 is TGTGCCAGCAGCTTAGTACTAGCGGGAGTTGAAGGAGCTGAGCAGTTCTTC. Translated, it gives CASSLVLAGVEGAEQFF.

This clone showed up just once. The chain joins TRBV9 to TRBJ2-2; a possible D gene is TRBD1 (6 bases). The V gene lost 6 bases and the J gene lost 9 bases, with 24 bases spanning the gap. This CDR3 has 16 residues. Germline V gives CDR1 SGDLS, CDR2 YYNGEE. Here the CDR3 reads CASTLTRDTPSRELFF. CDR3 DNA sequence: TGTGCCAGCACCCTAACCCGGGACACGCCGTCCAGGGAGCTGTTTTTT. Drawing the rest from reference TRBV9 and TRBJ2-2, the complete variable domain is DSGVTQTPKHLITATGQRVTLRCSPRSGDLSVYWYQQSLDQGLQFLIQYYNGEERAKGNILERFSAQQFPDLHSELNLSSLELGDSALYFCASTLTRDTPSRELFFGEGSRLTVL.

The chain has TRBV29-1 and TRBJ1-2; tentative D call: TRBD1 (6 bases). The germline V gene has CDR1 SQVTM and CDR2 ANQGSEA. The CDR3 covers 14 residues. The germline V and J ends were trimmed by 6 bases and 6 bases, with 20 bases remaining between them. The CDR3 DNA follows: TGCAGCGTCGCACTATCTCACGACAGGCATGGCTACACCTTC. Protein: CSVALSHDRHGYTF.

The V call is TRBV18, the J call TRBJ2-1; TRBD1 agrees at 7 bases. V was clipped by 3 bases and J by 7 bases; unmatched bases: 9. The CDR3 is 15 residues long. From germline, CDR1 is KGHSH and CDR2 LQKENI. This chain's CDR3 is CASSPRDRDPNEQFF. The CDR3, as DNA: TGTGCCAGCTCACCCCGCGACAGGGATCCAAATGAGCAGTTCTTC.

The chain has TRBV7-8 and TRBJ1-1; D is unclear. V lost 4 bases, J lost 0 bases, and 15 bases lay in between. This CDR3 region has 16 residues. Germline assignment: CDR1 SGHVS and CDR2 FQNEAQ. The CDR3 coding sequence is TGTGCCAGCAGCTCGGGAGACGGCGCGGTGAACACTGAAGCTTTCTTT. Encoded protein: CASSSGDGAVNTEAFF.

V and J are TRBV6-4 and TRBJ1-2, with D perhaps matching TRBD1 (5 bases). V dropped 1 base and J dropped 8 bases, with 17 bases sitting between them. CDR1 is MRHNA and CDR2 is SNTAGT in the germline V gene. CDR3 length: 15 amino acids. Written as DNA, the CDR3 is TGTGCCAGCAGTGACTATTACGGGACTCCAGGGGGCTACACCTTC. Its protein product is CASSDYYGTPGGYTF.

The V and J genes are TRBV7-6 and TRBJ2-7; 10 nucleotides line up with TRBD2. The CDR3 contains 17 residues. Germline V gives CDR1 SGHVS, CDR2 FNYEAQ. V lost 5 bases, J lost 5 bases, and 15 bases stayed unmatched. CDR3 sequence: CASSPEREGLPLHEQYF. In DNA, the CDR3 is TGTGCCAGCAGCCCTGAGCGGGAGGGCCTTCCATTGCACGAGCAGTACTTC. Based on the CDR3 plus reference TRBV7-6 and TRBJ2-7, the full variable domain is GAGVSQSPRYKVTKRGQDVALRCDPISGHVSLYWYRQALGQGPEFLTYFNYEAQQDKSGLPNDRFSAERPEGSISTLTIQRTEQRDSAMYRCASSPEREGLPLHEQYFGPGTRLTVT.

This clone was counted once. The chain employs TRBV19 and TRBJ1-2, with a tentative D call TRBD1 (6 bases). V lost 4 bases and J 3 bases, leaving 18 bases between the germline ends. CDR1 and CDR2 (germline): LNHDA, SQIVND (reference sequence). This CDR3 is built from 16 residues. CDR3 coding DNA: TGTGCCAGTAGTAATCCGGGACAACCTCCCCACTATGGCTACACCTTC. Amino acids: CASSNPGQPPHYGYTF.

For the CDR3, the DNA is TGTGCCAGCTCCCGGGGCAGCTCCTACGAGCAGTACTTC. This translates into CASSRGSSYEQYF. The chain carries TRBV27 and TRBJ2-7; perhaps D is TRBD1 or TRBD2 (5 bases each). This CDR3 comprises 13 residues. CDR1 is MNHEY and CDR2 is SMNVEV in the germline V gene (reference sequence). V was cut by 8 bases and J by 0 bases, with 11 bases left in between.